The 20 T cell receptor beta chains reported below all come from one sample, sequenced in a study of T cells in Graves' hyperthyroidism and ophthalmopathy. Regions amplified from RNA transcripts were the TCR beta CDR3 regions. The TCR CDR3 first-round RT-PCR relied on the HTBI primer set. Each CDR3 protein gets one entry after TCRdb re-called the multiplex PCR reads with MiXCR. Seen here are a few hundred thousand distinct CDR3 sequences, under 15% observed once, and the top ten hold less than 20%. Sequencing input: blood. The receptors were gathered from a young woman with Graves' hyperthyroidism.

The gene calls are TRBV7-9 and TRBJ2-1; tentative D call: TRBD1 (5 bases). Germline V gene data show CDR1 as SEHNR and CDR2 as FQNEAQ (reference sequence). The CDR3 sequence is 14 residues long. The V and J ends lost 5 bases and 8 bases respectively, with 16 bases between them. CDR3 loop: CASSPDQGWDEQFF. CDR3 bases: TGTGCCAGCAGCCCAGACCAGGGCTGGGATGAGCAGTTCTTC.

This clonotype was detected ten times or more. This chain links TRBV5-1 with TRBJ2-3, with 8 positions matching TRBD2. This CDR3 has 18 amino acids. The trim removed 0 bases at V and 1 base at J, leaving 10 bases unmatched. The V gene's germline CDR1 is SGHRS and CDR2 YFSETQ. CDR3 in DNA: TGCGCCAGCAGCTTGGGATTTGGCGGGAGGTTGGGCACAGATACGCAGTATTTT. Protein sequence: CASSLGFGGRLGTDTQYF.

The J gene is TRBJ2-5, the V gene TRBV9; weak D call: TRBD2 (5 bases). The V end was cut by 0 bases, the J end by 3 bases, with 9 bases between. The length of the CDR3 is 14 residues. Germline assignment: CDR1 SGDLS and CDR2 YYNGEE. The CDR3 DNA sequence: TGTGCCAGCAGCGTAGTCGGGCGGGAAGAGACCCAGTACTTC. Protein: CASSVVGREETQYF.

This rearrangement joins TRBV6-9 to TRBJ1-3; D uncertain. The CDR3 length is 15 residues. V lost 3 bases and J 4 bases, leaving 13 bases between the germline ends. From germline, CDR1 is MNHGY and CDR2 SVAAGI. For the CDR3, the DNA is TGTGCCAGCAGTTACAACCCTTTTAAGGGAAACACCATATATTTT. It encodes CASSYNPFKGNTIYF.

This clonotype was detected ten times or more. The chain has TRBV2 and TRBJ1-4; D unclear. This CDR3 has 14 amino acids. Deletions cut 4 bases from V and 4 bases from J, with 10 bases between. Germline V gives CDR1 SNHLY, CDR2 FYNNEI. This CDR3 is CASSVGGINEKLFF. DNA of the CDR3: TGTGCCAGCAGTGTGGGCGGAATTAATGAAAAACTGTTTTTT.

The rearrangement links TRBV20-1 to TRBJ1-1; possible D gene TRBD1, 6 bases. Germline CDR1 reads DFQATT; CDR2 reads SNEGSKA (reference sequence). This CDR3 has 13 residues. Trimming removed 6 bases at V and 4 bases at J, with 15 bases between. The CDR3 nucleotides are TGCAGTGCAGATACAGGGTATGGCACTGAAGCTTTCTTT. It is translated as CSADTGYGTEAFF.

The chain carries TRBV20-1 and TRBJ2-7; TRBD1 matches at 7 bases. V shed 6 bases and J 0 bases; nucleotides not matched to a gene: 2. There are 12 residues in the CDR3. CDR1 is DFQATT and CDR2 is SNEGSKA in the germline V gene (reference sequence). Written as DNA, the CDR3 is TGCAGTGCGGGGGACAGCTCCTACGAGCAGTACGTC. This encodes CSAGDSSYEQYV.

This clonotype was detected ten times or more. V gene TRBV12-5 combines with J gene TRBJ1-6; D is uncertain. V gave up 5 bases and J gave up 16 bases, with 18 bases separating them. The V gene's germline CDR1 is LGHNT and CDR2 FRNRAP. CDR3 length equals 13 residues. CDR3 nucleotide sequence: TGTGCTAGTGGTCCGGCCCAGCGGGAGAGGCTCCACTTT. This codes for CASGPAQRERLHF.

This clonotype was recorded many times. The chain links TRBV2 to TRBJ2-7; unclear D gene. The CDR3 runs 17 residues. Germline V gives CDR1 SNHLY, CDR2 FYNNEI. V lost 1 base and J 7 bases, leaving 23 bases between the germline ends. In nucleotides, the CDR3 is TGTGCCAGCAGTGAAGAAGTTTTGGACCCCTGGTCGAGGGAGCAGTACTTC. It is translated as CASSEEVLDPWSREQYF.

This clonotype was detected many times. V gene TRBV6-6 combines with J gene TRBJ1-1, with TRBD1 as a possible D gene (5 bases). Germline CDR1 reads MNHNY; CDR2 reads SVGAGI (reference sequence). CDR3 length: 13 residues. The V and J ends lost 2 bases and 6 bases respectively, with 10 bases between them. The CDR3 protein is CASSYRGGAEAFF. The CDR3 nucleotides read TGTGCCAGCAGTTACAGGGGTGGGGCTGAAGCTTTCTTT.

The sample holds many counts of this clonotype. At one of its ends the junction is not consistent with the germline gene, which may arise from a read error. V usage is TRBV2 and J usage is TRBJ2-2; tentative D call: TRBD1 (5 bases). Germline V CDR1 and CDR2: SNHLY, FYNNEI. The CDR3 runs 13 residues. The DNA for the CDR3 is TGTGCAAGCAGGCAGGGATGGATCGAGGAGCTGTTTTTT. This gives the protein CASRQGWIEELFF.

This clonotype was found a few times. The chain links TRBV18 to TRBJ2-6; D possibly matches TRBD1 or TRBD2 (6 bases each). V dropped 3 bases and J dropped 0 bases, with 15 bases sitting between them. The germline V gene encodes CDR1 KGHSH and CDR2 LQKENI. This CDR3 is 18 amino acids long. The CDR3 sequence is CASSPNRGLDSGANVLTF. The CDR3, as DNA: TGTGCCAGCTCACCTAACCGGGGGCTGGACTCTGGGGCCAACGTCCTGACTTTC.

This clonotype was detected many times. The CDR3 coding sequence is TGTGCCAGCAGCTTCCGGGACAAGTACAATGAGCAGTTCTTC. Its protein is CASSFRDKYNEQFF. V usage is TRBV5-6 and J usage is TRBJ2-1; possible D gene TRBD1, 6 bases. The V end lost 2 bases, the J end lost 4 bases, and 10 bases lay between the germline ends. CDR3 length: 14 amino acids. Germline loops: CDR1 SGHDT, CDR2 YYEEEE. The variable domain in full, with the rest retrieved from reference TRBV5-6 and TRBJ2-1, is DAGVTQSPTHLIKTRGQQVTLRCSPKSGHDTVSWYQQALGQGPQFIFQYYEEEERQRGNFPDRFSGHQFPNYSSELNVNALLLGDSALYLCASSFRDKYNEQFFGPGTRLTVL.

This clonotype came up many times. The chain carries TRBV20-1 and TRBJ1-2; D possibly corresponds to TRBD1 (6 bases). The CDR3 loop spans 15 amino acids. Germline-derived CDR1 and CDR2 are DFQATT and SNEGSKA (reference sequence). The V and J ends lost 0 bases and 0 bases respectively, with 11 bases between them. The CDR3 coding sequence is TGCAGTGCTAGAGATCCGGGGGGGCCTAACTATGGCTACACCTTC. Translation gives CSARDPGGPNYGYTF.

This clonotype was seen a handful of times. The chain recombines TRBV5-6 with TRBJ2-5, with D uncertain. The CDR3 contains 15 residues. The germline CDR1 and CDR2 sequences are SGHDT and YYEEEE. The V gene lost 4 bases and the J gene lost 2 bases, with 15 bases spanning the gap. CDR3 region: CASSRTGLRQETQYF. In nucleotides, the CDR3 is TGTGCCAGCAGCCGCACGGGCCTGAGACAAGAGACCCAGTACTTC.

This clonotype has ten or more counts. V is TRBV2 and J is TRBJ2-5; D remains unclear. The CDR3 is 12 residues long. Germline lookup yields CDR1 SNHLY and CDR2 FYNNEI. Trimming took 6 bases from V and 2 from J, leaving 7 bases between them. Here the CDR3 DNA reads TGTGCCAGCAGGGCACCACAAGAGACCCAGTACTTC. Its protein is CASRAPQETQYF.

This clonotype was seen many times. The rearrangement links TRBV28 to TRBJ1-1; D is undetermined. V lost 3 bases to trimming and J lost 0 bases, with 20 bases between them. Germline loops: CDR1 MDHEN, CDR2 SYDVKM. The CDR3 spans 18 residues. CDR3 sequence reads: CASSFPRRRGEMNTEAFF. The DNA for the CDR3 is TGTGCCAGCAGTTTTCCGCGTCGGCGGGGAGAGATGAACACTGAAGCTTTCTTT.

The table lists this clonotype with a few counts. The chain is built from TRBV5-1 and TRBJ1-1; the D gene is possibly TRBD1 (6 bases). Germline loops: CDR1 SGHRS, CDR2 YFSETQ. Trimming stripped 1 base from V and 1 base from J, with 14 bases between. CDR3 size: 16 residues. The CDR3 DNA sequence: TGCGCCAGCAGCTTGCAGGGGACTCTCTCGAACACTGAAGCTTTCTTT. Amino acids: CASSLQGTLSNTEAFF.

Many counts were recorded for this clonotype. The rearrangement uses TRBV11-1 and TRBJ2-1; D is perhaps TRBD1 (5 bases). The CDR3 is 14 residues long. Germline CDR1 reads SGHAT; CDR2 reads FQDESV (reference sequence). Trimming left V 5 bases short and J 5 bases short, with 13 bases between. The CDR3 region has the DNA TGTGCCAGCAGCCGTAGGGCAGGGCACAATGAGCAGTTCTTC. It yields the protein CASSRRAGHNEQFF.

V and J are TRBV11-2 and TRBJ2-5, with D possibly TRBD2 on 7 matching bases. Germline V CDR1 and CDR2: SGHAT, FQNNGV. V was shortened by 1 base and J by 4 bases, with 16 bases between the two germline ends. The CDR3 is 16 residues long. The CDR3 sequence: CASSLVGGLPGETQYF. CDR3 DNA: TGTGCCAGCAGCTTAGTCGGGGGGCTTCCCGGAGAGACCCAGTACTTC.